This T cell receptor (beta chain) was recorded in a study of cytomegalovirus exposure and HLA in healthy donors. This CDR3 has 15 amino acids. From germline, CDR1 is SGHNT and CDR2 YYREEE (reference sequence). After removal of 4 bases from V and 0 bases from J, the junction contained 4 bases not matched to a gene. Notes on this clone: Its antigen is undetermined.

This PCR relied on a set of 60 Vbeta primers and 13 Jbeta primers. Here immunoSEQ multiplex PCR was the method, and the copy in TCRdb shows in-frame clones only, minus some. Of about 180,000 clones listed, roughly 70% are singletons. Study-wide results and caveats: The study designated fewer than 200 TCR beta chains cytomegalovirus-associated. Researchers reported that a few CMV-associated chains were confirmed in vitro as CMV antigen-specific. The study had only CMV serostatus as immune exposure information. An analysis that was carried out later associated 16,000 or so TCR beta sequences with HLA alleles at 0.05 false discovery rate.

The source material was PBMCs. The rearrangement uses TRBV5-4 and TRBJ1-3; TRBD1 agrees at 7 bases. The receptor's source is a male donor in good health and CMV-seronegative. CDR3 sequence (DNA): TGTGCCAGCAGCACGGGACAGAGCTCTGGAAACACCATATATTTT. It translates to CASSTGQSSGNTIYF.